These 30 T cell receptor beta chains were sequenced from one sample in a study of T cell repertoires in cytomegalovirus infection. TCRdb called the reads again in MiXCR, with one record for every CDR3 protein. The table has approximately 260,000 distinct CDR3 sequences, approximately 15% seen once. Input material: CD8+ T cells from PBMCs. The source of these receptors is a human donor in good health (CMV status not recorded). Some clones in this sample may be carry-over from other donors' samples.

This chain links TRBV11-3 with TRBJ1-1; D not certain. V shed 3 bases and J shed 6 bases, with 8 bases lying between them. The CDR3 extends over 12 amino acids. Germline V gives CDR1 SGHNT, CDR2 YENEEA. CDR3: CASSFGVPEAFF. The CDR3 DNA reads as TGTGCCAGCAGCTTCGGGGTTCCTGAAGCTTTCTTT.

This clonotype was seen a few times. The genes are TRBV29-1 and TRBJ2-1, with TRBD2 matching over 7 bases. Germline V gene lookup returns CDR1 SQVTM and CDR2 ANQGSEA. V was pared by 7 bases and J by 9 bases, with 12 bases of the junction left unmatched. CDR3 size: 13 residues. CDR3 DNA sequence: TGCAGCGCTGTCGAGACTAGCAAGGGTGAGCAGTTCTTC. The encoded protein is CSAVETSKGEQFF.

This clonotype was picked up a small number of times. The genes are TRBV14 and TRBJ2-7; TRBD2 is a possible D gene (6 bases). Trimming took 1 base from V and 1 from J, leaving 11 bases between them. Per the germline V gene, CDR1 is SGHDN and CDR2 is FVKESK. The CDR3 spans 15 residues. As DNA, the CDR3 is TGTGCCAGCAGCCAAGTATCCGGGGGATCCTACGAGCAGTACTTC. It translates to CASSQVSGGSYEQYF.

This chain connects TRBV25-1 to TRBJ1-6; D is undetermined. Germline V CDR1 and CDR2: MGHDK, SYGVNS. V was shortened by 5 bases and J by 9 bases, with 11 bases between the two germline ends. The CDR3 runs to 13 residues. This CDR3 is CASSSSGVSPLHF. In nucleotides, the CDR3 is TGTGCCAGCAGTTCCAGCGGGGTTTCACCCCTCCACTTT.

This clonotype was seen a handful of times. The genes are TRBV5-6 and TRBJ2-1, with D uncertain. Between the trimmed V and J ends, which lost 3 bases and 4 bases, there was a span of 8 bases. Germline-derived CDR1 and CDR2 are SGHDT and YYEEEE. CDR3 length equals 13 residues. The CDR3 DNA sequence: TGTGCCAGCAGCTCTGCGCTATACAATGAGCAGTTCTTC. This codes for CASSSALYNEQFF.

This clonotype was found many times. This chain connects TRBV28 to TRBJ2-3, with 11 bases lining up with TRBD1. This CDR3 is 14 amino acids long. Germline V gives CDR1 MDHEN, CDR2 SYDVKM. V shed 6 bases and J 3 bases; nucleotides not matched to a gene: 2. CDR3 coding DNA: TGTGCCAGCAGCCGGGACAGGGGGACAGATACGCAGTATTTT. This sequence encodes CASSRDRGTDTQYF.

The chain links TRBV19 to TRBJ1-1; D is unclear. The CDR3 runs to 16 residues. The V end lost 3 bases, the J end lost 8 bases, and 22 bases lay between the germline ends. Germline-derived CDR1 and CDR2 are LNHDA and SQIVND (reference sequence). This chain's CDR3 is CASSIELSPGQIEAFF. The DNA for the CDR3 is TGTGCCAGTAGTATTGAGTTGTCCCCTGGGCAGATAGAAGCTTTCTTT.

This clonotype came up a few times. The V call is TRBV6-1, the J call TRBJ1-1; D is unclear. The germline V and J ends were trimmed by 7 bases and 0 bases, with 12 bases remaining between them. Germline V gene lookup returns CDR1 MNHNS and CDR2 SASEGT. The length of the CDR3 is 14 residues. The CDR3 nucleotides are TGTGCCAGCAATGGGCGCCAATTGAACACTGAAGCTTTCTTT. It encodes CASNGRQLNTEAFF.

The table lists this clonotype with many counts. The chain recombines TRBV7-9 with TRBJ2-2, with 7 positions matching TRBD2. The germline gives CDR1 SEHNR, CDR2 FQNEAQ (reference sequence). This CDR3 is 16 amino acids long. V gave up 2 bases and J gave up 7 bases; unmatched junction bases: 10. Written as DNA, the CDR3 is TGTGCCAGCAGCTTAATTCTAGCGGTCCCCGGCGGGGAGCTGTTTTTT. Translating it yields CASSLILAVPGGELFF. Together with reference TRBV7-9 and TRBJ2-2, the CDR3 gives the full variable domain: DTGVSQNPRHKITKRGQNVTFRCDPISEHNRLYWYRQTLGQGPEFLTYFQNEAQLEKSRLLSDRFSAERPKGSFSTLEIQRTEQGDSAMYLCASSLILAVPGGELFFGEGSRLTVL.

This clonotype has just a few counts. V gene TRBV28 combines with J gene TRBJ2-7; the D gene is possibly TRBD1 (5 bases). CDR1 is MDHEN and CDR2 is SYDVKM in the germline V gene. The length of the CDR3 is 14 residues. Trimming stripped 10 bases from V and 3 bases from J, with 19 bases between. The CDR3 DNA follows: TGTGCCACCACAGGCTCAGAAGAAGTCTACGAGCAGTACTTC. As protein: CATTGSEEVYEQYF.

V usage is TRBV6-6 and J usage is TRBJ2-7; possibly TRBD2 for D (5 bases). Germline V gene lookup returns CDR1 MNHNY and CDR2 SVGAGI (reference sequence). This CDR3 is built from 14 residues. The V end lost 6 bases, the J end lost 1 base, and 13 bases lay between the germline ends. The CDR3 loop reads CASSPTRGSYEQYF. The CDR3, as DNA: TGTGCCAGCAGCCCCACACGGGGATCCTACGAGCAGTACTTC.

This clonotype was counted ten times or more. V is TRBV7-8 and J is TRBJ1-6; 7 bases align to TRBD1. The CDR3 contains 16 residues. The ends lost 3 bases at V and 5 bases at J; junction bases unmatched: 7. The germline CDR1 and CDR2 sequences are SGHVS and FQNEAQ. The CDR3 coding sequence is TGTGCCAGCAGCTTCACAGAACAGGGGCATAATTCACCCCTCCACTTT. Translated, it gives CASSFTEQGHNSPLHF.

The rearrangement uses TRBV6-6 and TRBJ2-4, with TRBD1 matching 11 bases. V shed 1 base and J 0 bases; nucleotides not matched to a gene: 11. This CDR3 is built from 20 residues. Germline CDR1 is MNHNY and CDR2 is SVGAGI (reference sequence). CDR3 DNA: TGTGCCAGCAGTTACTTGTCCGGACAGGGGGCGGCTCTAGCCAAAAACATTCAGTACTTC. It codes for CASSYLSGQGAALAKNIQYF.

This clonotype was picked up many times. The rearrangement uses TRBV11-1 and TRBJ2-1; weak D call: TRBD2 (5 bases). V dropped 5 bases and J dropped 7 bases, with 21 bases sitting between them. CDR1 and CDR2 from the germline V gene are SGHAT and FQDESV (reference sequence). The CDR3 has 16 residues. CDR3 sequence: CASSQQPEDSRNEQFF. The CDR3 bases are TGTGCCAGCAGCCAACAACCTGAGGACTCCCGTAATGAGCAGTTCTTC. Looking up the rest from reference TRBV11-1 and TRBJ2-1 gives the full variable domain: EAEVAQSPRYKITEKSQAVAFWCDPISGHATLYWYRQILGQGPELLVQFQDESVVDDSQLPKDRFSAERLKGVDSTLKIQPAELGDSAMYLCASSQQPEDSRNEQFFGPGTRLTVL.

This clonotype was recorded many times. The chain joins TRBV7-9 to TRBJ1-3; 9 nucleotides line up with TRBD1. The CDR3 totals 14 residues. The germline V gene has CDR1 SEHNR and CDR2 FQNEAQ (reference sequence). V trimming: 5 bases; J trimming: 4 bases; junction bases outside the gene matches: 3. This CDR3 is CASSTGGFGNTIYF. In nucleotides, the CDR3 is TGTGCCAGCAGCACAGGGGGCTTCGGAAACACCATATATTTT.

This clonotype showed up many times. The rearrangement joins TRBV19 to TRBJ2-1, with D possibly matching TRBD2 (6 bases). This CDR3 has 13 amino acids. V lost 3 bases, J lost 8 bases, and 11 bases lay in between. CDR1 is LNHDA, CDR2 SQIVND, per germline (reference sequence). The CDR3 loop is CASSIMEGDEQFF. The CDR3 coding sequence is TGTGCCAGTAGTATCATGGAGGGCGATGAGCAGTTCTTC.

This clonotype was seen many times. V is TRBV6-1 and J is TRBJ1-2; no reliable D call. This CDR3 has 15 amino acids. V shed 6 bases and J shed 8 bases, with 22 bases lying between them. Germline CDR1 MNHNS, CDR2 SASEGT. The CDR3 loop is CASSADSDFHLGYTF. As DNA, the CDR3 is TGTGCCAGCAGCGCGGATTCTGACTTCCATTTAGGCTACACCTTC.

This clonotype was observed a few times. The J gene is TRBJ1-2, the V gene TRBV4-3; 7 bases fit TRBD1. This CDR3 spans 15 amino acids. The trim removed 0 bases at V and 4 bases at J, leaving 5 bases unmatched. Germline V gives CDR1 LGHNA, CDR2 YSLEER. The CDR3 DNA reads TGCGCCAGCAGCCAAGACCCGACAGGGACCTATGGCTACACCTTC. Residues: CASSQDPTGTYGYTF.

This clonotype appeared once. This may arise from a read error, as a much more abundant clone is one base away. This CDR3 is CASSQGVGNTEAFF. The CDR3 DNA is TGCGCCAGCAGCCAGGGAGTCGGTAACACTGAAGCTTTCTTT. The chain recombines TRBV4-1 with TRBJ1-1; no reliable D call. Germline CDR1 is MGHRA and CDR2 is YSYEKL. The CDR3 sequence is 14 residues long. V was trimmed by 3 bases and J by 2 bases, leaving 10 bases between them.

This sequence joins TRBV4-1 and TRBJ2-5; 9 bases match TRBD2. The CDR3 contains 16 residues. From germline, CDR1 is MGHRA and CDR2 YSYEKL. Germline trimming cut 3 bases from V and 5 bases from J; bases unmatched to any gene: 10. CDR3 sequence reads: CASSHVERGASETQYF. DNA of the CDR3: TGCGCCAGCAGCCACGTTGAGCGGGGGGCCTCCGAGACCCAGTACTTC.

The J gene is TRBJ1-3, the V gene TRBV20-1; D may be TRBD1 (6 bases). Deletions cut 0 bases from V and 0 bases from J, with 15 bases between. CDR3 length: 17 residues. CDR1 DFQATT and CDR2 SNEGSKA come from the germline V gene (reference sequence). The CDR3 reads CSARDRGTRYSGNTIYF. The CDR3 bases are TGCAGTGCTAGAGATAGGGGGACTCGGTACTCTGGAAACACCATATATTTT.

This clonotype was counted between two and nine times. The chain uses TRBV28 and TRBJ2-5, with 8 bases fitting TRBD2. The CDR3 extends over 15 amino acids. The J segment lost 7 bases and the V segment lost 5 bases, leaving 12 bases of the junction unmatched. Germline assignment: CDR1 MDHEN and CDR2 SYDVKM. The DNA of the CDR3 is TGTGCCAGCAGTCCCTCGGGAGGGAACCATGGGACCCAGTACTTC. Protein product: CASSPSGGNHGTQYF. Drawing the rest from reference TRBV28 and TRBJ2-5, the complete variable domain is DVKVTQSSRYLVKRTGEKVFLECVQDMDHENMFWYRQDPGLGLRLIYFSYDVKMKEKGDIPEGYSVSREKKERFSLILESASTNQTSMYLCASSPSGGNHGTQYFGPGTRLLVL.

This clonotype was picked up a small number of times. The chain combines TRBV7-9 with TRBJ1-2, with D unresolved. V was pared by 1 base and J by 4 bases, with 10 bases between. CDR3 length: 14 amino acids. The germline V gene has CDR1 SEHNR and CDR2 FQNEAQ (reference sequence). The CDR3 nucleotides read TGTGCCAGCAGCTTAGAGGGCGGACCCTATGGCTACACCTTC. The encoded protein is CASSLEGGPYGYTF.

Ten or more counts support this clonotype. The chain is built from TRBV7-6 and TRBJ2-7; D not resolved. The CDR3 length is 15 residues. Germline V gene sequence: CDR1 SGHVS, CDR2 FNYEAQ. Trimming removed 1 base from V and 2 bases from J, with 12 bases in between. The CDR3 DNA is TGTGCCAGCAGCTTAGACGCAGGAACGACCTACGAGCAGTACTTC. Translating it yields CASSLDAGTTYEQYF.

The chain carries TRBV2 and TRBJ1-2; TRBD1 matches at 11 bases. With 5 bases clipped from V and 4 bases from J, the junction kept 12 bases outside the gene matches. Germline lookup yields CDR1 SNHLY and CDR2 FYNNEI. This CDR3 spans 17 amino acids. CDR3 residues: CASSLGTGGLDAYGYTF. The DNA for the CDR3 is TGTGCCAGCAGTCTCGGGACAGGGGGTTTGGACGCCTATGGCTACACCTTC. The entire variable domain, with the rest obtained from reference TRBV2 and TRBJ1-2, is as follows: EPEVTQTPSHQVTQMGQEVILRCVPISNHLYFYWYRQILGQKVEFLVSFYNNEISEKSEIFDDQFSVERPDGSNFTLKIRSTKLEDSAMYFCASSLGTGGLDAYGYTFGSGTRLTVV.

In the case of this clonotype: Since a much larger clone is just one base distant, this may be a read error. It is likely a read error, because the conserved phenylalanine at the end of the CDR3 is missing. The V call is TRBV6-1, the J call TRBJ2-2; a possible D gene is TRBD2 (6 bases). This CDR3 contains 14 residues. Per the germline V gene, CDR1 is MNHNS and CDR2 is SASEGT. The ends were cut back, 5 bases at V and 5 bases at J, with 12 bases in the middle. In nucleotides, the CDR3 is TGTGCCAGCAGTCCTTCGGGGGAGACCGGGGAGCTGTTTTTG. It specifies CASSPSGETGELFL.

This clonotype was detected a few times. This chain uses TRBV3-1 with TRBJ2-7, with no clear D. Trimming took off 2 bases at V and 0 bases at J, with 8 bases between the two ends. This CDR3 is built from 14 residues. CDR1 is LGHDT and CDR2 is YNNKEL in the germline V gene (reference sequence). In nucleotides, the CDR3 is TGTGCCAGCAGCCAAATACGAAACTCCTACGAGCAGTACTTC. It translates to CASSQIRNSYEQYF.

This clonotype was counted a few times. This chain uses TRBV27 with TRBJ1-2, with 7 bases fitting TRBD1. CDR1 MNHEY and CDR2 SMNVEV come from the germline V gene (reference sequence). The V gene end was trimmed by 5 bases and the J gene end by 5 bases; junction bases not matched to a gene: 11. This CDR3 has 15 residues. The CDR3 protein is CASSPSRTGQYGYTF. The CDR3 bases are TGTGCCAGCAGTCCATCAAGGACAGGACAGTATGGCTACACCTTC.

This clonotype was detected a few times. This chain joins TRBV7-6 and TRBJ2-3; TRBD2 agrees at 13 bases. The CDR3 runs 20 residues. The ends lost 5 bases at V and 0 bases at J; junction bases unmatched: 14. Per germline, CDR1 SGHVS and CDR2 FNYEAQ. CDR3 sequence (DNA): TGTGCCAGCAGCCGCGACAGAACTAGCGGGGGGGGGTCTAGCACAGATACGCAGTATTTT. This sequence encodes CASSRDRTSGGGSSTDTQYF.

The sample holds many counts of this clonotype. The rearrangement links TRBV28 to TRBJ1-4, with 9 nucleotides matching TRBD1. The CDR3 runs 15 residues. V was clipped by 6 bases and J by 3 bases; unmatched bases: 5. Germline CDR1 reads MDHEN; CDR2 reads SYDVKM. CDR3 bases: TGTGCCAGCAGACGGACAGGGGAAGCTAATGAAAAACTGTTTTTT. Its protein is CASRRTGEANEKLFF.